The clone carrying this TCR beta chain was detected only a few times. V was pared by 2 bases and J by 0 bases, with 3 bases of the junction left unmatched. The germline gives CDR1 KGHSH, CDR2 LQKENI. This CDR3 region has 16 residues. Libraries were prepared by immunoSEQ multiplex PCR; TCRdb keeps only in-frame clonotypes and omits some of them. The sample shows 70,000 to 90,000 clones, over 80% of them seen only once. This sample was taken from a study of blood T cell repertoires in COVID-19. Study-wide context: Some COVID-19 samples were acute and others convalescent; all came from the United States, Italy and Spain.

This receptor was taken from a human donor in a cohort sampled during active COVID-19. This chain uses TRBV18 with TRBJ2-3; TRBD2 agrees at 9 bases. The sequencing input was peripheral blood. The CDR3 DNA is TGTGCCAGCTCACCAGGCGCGGGGGGGAGCACAGATACGCAGTATTTT. Encoded protein: CASSPGAGGSTDTQYF.